A single TCR beta chain is shown here with its context. The antigen is undetermined. The CDR3 has 16 residues. Germline V gene sequence: CDR1 SGHTA, CDR2 FQGTGA. Reanalyzing the 5' RACE reads, TCRdb keeps one entry per CDR3 protein, without DNA. The listing contains tens of thousands of distinct CDR3 sequences. These data come from a study of T cells expressing NK-cell markers. Study-level points and caveats: Dominant NKG2C+ clonotypes made up roughly 1.0-8% of CD8+ T cells in several donors.

Material: blood T cells: a sorted CD56 or NKG2C T cell subset, CD4+ or CD8+ T cells, or bulk PBMC T cells (not recorded which). The clonotype originates from a woman aged 18-70 years in good health. The gene calls are TRBV7-3 and TRBJ1-2. CDR3 in amino acids: CASSLTVEGGREGYTF.